This T cell receptor (beta chain) originates from a study of T cells in Graves' hyperthyroidism and ophthalmopathy. V was cut by 2 bases and J by 6 bases, with 20 bases left in between. The CDR3 sequence is 16 residues long. Germline V lookup: CDR1 SGDLS, CDR2 YYNGEE. Amplification targeted TCR beta CDR3 regions from RNA transcripts. The HTBI primer set drove a first-round RT-PCR of the TCR CDR3. TCRdb used MiXCR to reprocess the multiplex PCR reads, holding one entry per CDR3 protein. The data hold approximately 870,000 distinct CDR3 sequences, with over 35% observed a single time. The rearrangement uses TRBV9 and TRBJ1-2, with D unresolved. The specimen was blood. This TCR was recovered from a man aged 18 to 29 with Graves' hyperthyroidism. CDR3 sequence: CASSVGRDVGLDGYTF. Written as DNA, the CDR3 is TGTGCCAGCAGCGTCGGAAGGGATGTAGGTTTGGATGGCTACACCTTC.